Below, one TCR beta chain is given with its context. Germline CDR1 and CDR2: KGHDR and SFDVKD. The CDR3 has 12 amino acids. V was cut by 3 bases and J by 12 bases, with 14 bases left in between. The data derive from a study of control samples from healthy donors and cancer patients. Using immunoSEQ multiplex PCR, the repertoire was profiled, and TCRdb retains in-frame clones only, with some absent. The sample holds about 190,000 clones. The sample taken for sequencing was blood. The sequence came from a woman between 25 and 40 years old in good health. V gene TRBV24-1 combines with J gene TRBJ2-7; no firm D call. In DNA form, the CDR3 reads TGTGCCACCAGTGATCAGGACGCCAGCCTGTACTTC. Protein sequence: CATSDQDASLYF.